One sample yielded the 26 T cell receptor beta chains listed below, sequenced in a study of technical replicates of blood from a few donors (dated by TCRdb to between 2016 and 2019). The library relied on the immunoSEQ multiplex PCR assay. As stored in TCRdb, this immuneACCESS dataset retains in-frame rearrangements with V and J assigned. A fraction of the clones does not appear; measured against another copy, unresolved V genes explain less than half of the discrepancy, and the remainder lacks a known reason. The sample has roughly 80,000 clones on record, about 94% of them singletons. The ten largest clonotypes hold roughly 0.38% of the sample. Sequenced material: T cells isolated from PBMCs. The receptors shown here come from a human donor in good health.

This clone appeared once. The rearrangement joins TRBV2 to TRBJ1-5; TRBD1 might be the D (6 bases). The V end lost 0 bases, the J end lost 1 base, and 19 bases lay between the germline ends. This CDR3 has 19 amino acids. Germline values: CDR1 SNHLY, CDR2 FYNNEI. The CDR3 sequence is CASSEALPGHLLSNQPQHF. DNA for the CDR3: TGTGCCAGCAGTGAAGCGCTCCCGGGACACCTTCTAAGCAATCAGCCCCAGCATTTT. Filled out from reference TRBV2 and TRBJ1-5, the complete variable domain reads EPEVTQTPSHQVTQMGQEVILRCVPISNHLYFYWYRQILGQKVEFLVSFYNNEISEKSEIFDDQFSVERPDGSNFTLKIRSTKLEDSAMYFCASSEALPGHLLSNQPQHFGDGTRLSIL.

The chain employs TRBV7-2 and TRBJ2-7, with a weak D call TRBD1 (6 bases). CDR3 size: 14 residues. The germline CDR1 and CDR2 sequences are SGHTA and FQGNSA. Trimming left V 1 base short and J 3 bases short, with 10 bases between. The CDR3 DNA reads as TGTGCCAGCAGCTTAGGGGACATGATCTACGAGCAGTACTTC. Protein sequence: CASSLGDMIYEQYF.

This clone was detected only a few times. The chain recombines TRBV19 with TRBJ2-3; no firm D call. V gave up 1 base and J gave up 1 base, with 3 bases separating them. The CDR3 totals 13 residues. Germline loops: CDR1 LNHDA, CDR2 SQIVND (reference sequence). CDR3 region: CASSIVGTDTQYF. CDR3 coding DNA: TGTGCCAGTAGTATAGTAGGCACAGATACGCAGTATTTT. Supplemented by reference TRBV19 and TRBJ2-3, the full variable domain reads DGGITQSPKYLFRKEGQNVTLSCEQNLNHDAMYWYRQDPGQGLRLIYYSQIVNDFQKGDIAEGYSVSREKKESFPLTVTSAQKNPTAFYLCASSIVGTDTQYFGPGTRLTVL.

This clone occurred once. The rearrangement links TRBV4-1 to TRBJ2-5, with D maybe TRBD2 (6 bases). V lost 3 bases to trimming and J lost 5 bases, with 13 bases between them. CDR1 MGHRA and CDR2 YSYEKL come from the germline V gene. This CDR3 spans 14 amino acids. Written as DNA, the CDR3 is TGCGCCAGCAGCCAGACTAGTTTATTCGAGACCCAGTACTTC. Protein: CASSQTSLFETQYF.

The CDR3 loop reads CASSFTVNPNIQYF. The DNA for the CDR3 is TGTGCCAGCAGCTTTACGGTAAATCCCAACATTCAGTACTTC. V gene TRBV13 combines with J gene TRBJ2-4; no clear D gene. Germline V gives CDR1 PRHDT, CDR2 FYEKMQ (reference sequence). The germline V and J ends were trimmed by 3 bases and 7 bases, with 13 bases remaining between them. The CDR3 runs to 14 residues.

The chain couples TRBV27 to TRBJ1-1; D perhaps matches TRBD1 (6 bases). In germline, CDR1 is MNHEY, CDR2 SMNVEV (reference sequence). The CDR3 is made up of 16 amino acids. Trimming took off 5 bases at V and 0 bases at J, with 16 bases between the two ends. The CDR3 bases are TGTGCCAGCAGTCACAGACAGGCCGTTATGAACACTGAAGCTTTCTTT. It yields the protein CASSHRQAVMNTEAFF.

The rearrangement joins TRBV6-4 to TRBJ1-2; 7 bases fit TRBD1. The germline CDR1 and CDR2 sequences are MRHNA and SNTAGT. V lost 6 bases to trimming and J lost 8 bases; unmatched junction nucleotides: 9. The CDR3 is 13 amino acids. CDR3 sequence reads: CASSPGTDRGYTF. DNA of the CDR3: TGTGCCAGCAGCCCAGGGACAGATCGAGGCTACACCTTC.

This clone came up once. The chain links TRBV28 to TRBJ2-6; D is ambiguous. Germline V gene data show CDR1 as MDHEN and CDR2 as SYDVKM. Trimming removed 5 bases from V and 4 bases from J, with 9 bases in between. The CDR3 covers 14 residues. CDR3 coding DNA: TGTGCCAGCAGTCCGACCGGGGGGGCCAACGTCCTGACTTTC. Its protein product is CASSPTGGANVLTF.

This clone occurred once. The rearrangement uses TRBV6-5 and TRBJ2-2; D ambiguous. Trimming took off 3 bases at V and 5 bases at J, with 7 bases between the two ends. The CDR3 contains 13 residues. Looked up from germline, CDR1 is MNHEY and CDR2 is SVGAGI. The CDR3 protein is CASSYPRTGELFF. The CDR3 coding sequence is TGTGCCAGCAGTTATCCGCGGACCGGGGAGCTGTTTTTT.

The gene calls are TRBV4-3 and TRBJ2-1; D call uncertain. The V end was cut by 0 bases, the J end by 8 bases, with 11 bases between. CDR3 length: 14 amino acids. Germline CDR1 LGHNA, CDR2 YSLEER. Here the CDR3 DNA reads TGCGCCAGCAGCCAAGAAAGCCGAGTAGATGAGCAGTTCTTC. It is translated as CASSQESRVDEQFF.

The chain joins TRBV10-2 to TRBJ1-2, with D perhaps matching TRBD1 (5 bases). This CDR3 region has 14 residues. Per germline, CDR1 WSHSY and CDR2 SAAADI. The V end lost 6 bases, the J end lost 7 bases, and 18 bases lay between the germline ends. CDR3: CASRGQGKHGGYTF. DNA of the CDR3: TGCGCCAGCAGGGGGCAGGGAAAGCACGGTGGCTACACCTTC.

This chain connects TRBV11-3 to TRBJ2-6; 8 bases line up with TRBD1. The J segment lost 2 bases and the V segment lost 5 bases, leaving 11 bases of the junction unmatched. Germline V gives CDR1 SGHNT, CDR2 YENEEA. This CDR3 is 18 amino acids long. The DNA for the CDR3 is TGTGCCAGCAGCCCTGGACAGGGTGCTTCAACTGGGGCCAACGTCCTGACTTTC. This sequence encodes CASSPGQGASTGANVLTF.

The CDR3 here is CASTFSTGSSNQPQHF. CDR3 coding DNA: TGTGCCAGTACCTTCTCGACAGGGAGTAGCAATCAGCCCCAGCATTTT. The chain combines TRBV19 with TRBJ1-5, with 7 bases fitting TRBD1. After removal of 7 bases from V and 0 bases from J, the junction contained 9 bases not matched to a gene. This CDR3 contains 16 residues. Looked up from germline, CDR1 is LNHDA and CDR2 is SQIVND (reference sequence).

V is TRBV28 and J is TRBJ2-7; tentatively, D is TRBD1 (5 bases). Germline V gene lookup returns CDR1 MDHEN and CDR2 SYDVKM. The length of the CDR3 is 15 residues. Trimming cost V 6 bases and J 2 bases, with 17 bases left between them. The CDR3 bases are TGTGCCAGCAGCCCTCCCGACTCGACAGCCTACGAGCAGTACTTC. It yields the protein CASSPPDSTAYEQYF.

The CDR3 DNA is TGTGCCAGCAGCCAGACTAGCGGCTACGAGCAGTACTTC. Its translation is CASSQTSGYEQYF. The chain combines TRBV7-2 with TRBJ2-7; 9 positions agree with TRBD2. Germline V lookup: CDR1 SGHTA, CDR2 FQGNSA. With 5 bases clipped from V and 3 bases from J, the junction kept 2 bases outside the gene matches. The length of the CDR3 is 13 residues.

V gene TRBV10-3 combines with J gene TRBJ1-2, with TRBD1 matching 8 bases. The CDR3 runs 15 residues. V shed 7 bases, J shed 2 bases, and the junction held 9 bases outside the gene matches. The germline V gene has CDR1 ENHRY and CDR2 SYGVKD. The CDR3 nucleotides are TGTGCCATCAATTCAGGGGGCGAATCGAACTATGGCTACACCTTC. Amino acids: CAINSGGESNYGYTF.

The V and J genes are TRBV5-8 and TRBJ2-1, with D perhaps TRBD1 (5 bases). Trimming cost V 0 bases and J 8 bases, with 9 bases left between them. Germline V lookup: CDR1 SGHTS, CDR2 YDEGEE. The CDR3 is 13 residues long. The CDR3 spells CASSLEGVYEQFF. The CDR3 region has the DNA TGTGCCAGCAGCTTGGAAGGGGTCTATGAGCAGTTCTTC. Combining the CDR3 with reference TRBV5-8 and TRBJ2-1 gives the whole variable domain EAGVTQSPTHLIKTRGQQATLRCSPISGHTSVYWYQQALGLGLQFLLWYDEGEERNRGNFPPRFSGRQFPNYSSELNVNALELEDSALYLCASSLEGVYEQFFGPGTRLTVL.

The chain combines TRBV2 with TRBJ2-2; 7 bases fit TRBD2. Trimming removed 6 bases from V and 5 bases from J; junction bases left unmatched: 15. The CDR3 contains 17 residues. Germline CDR1 reads SNHLY; CDR2 reads FYNNEI. This CDR3 reads CASRDSSGTLSTGELFF. CDR3 in DNA: TGTGCCAGCAGGGATTCTAGCGGAACACTTTCTACCGGGGAGCTGTTTTTT.

The rearrangement uses TRBV2 and TRBJ2-3, with D perhaps matching TRBD1 (5 bases). The CDR3 consists of 15 residues. V lost 0 bases and J 0 bases, leaving 7 bases between the germline ends. Germline assignment: CDR1 SNHLY and CDR2 FYNNEI. CDR3 nucleotide sequence: TGTGCCAGCAGTGAAGCAACAGGTAGCACAGATACGCAGTATTTT. Translation gives CASSEATGSTDTQYF.

The V gene is TRBV4-2, the J gene TRBJ2-7, with a possible D match to TRBD1 (6 bases). Deletions cut 4 bases from V and 2 bases from J, with 9 bases between. Germline CDR1 reads LGHNA; CDR2 reads YNFKEQ. The CDR3 is made up of 13 amino acids. The CDR3 nucleotides read TGTGCCAGCAGCCTTAGACAGGCCTACGAGCAGTACTTC. Translating it yields CASSLRQAYEQYF.

This chain uses TRBV11-2 with TRBJ2-7, with a weak D call TRBD1 (7 bases). CDR1 and CDR2 (germline): SGHAT, FQNNGV. The CDR3 is 15 amino acids. Trimming cost V 3 bases and J 7 bases, with 19 bases left between them. CDR3 in amino acids: CASSLYPGGSGEQYF. CDR3 nucleotide sequence: TGTGCCAGCAGCTTGTACCCAGGGGGGTCGGGAGAGCAGTACTTC.

The CDR3 DNA reads TGTGCCAGCAGTTACTCTAATGAGCAGTACTTC. Protein sequence: CASSYSNEQYF. The J gene is TRBJ2-7, the V gene TRBV6-5, with D hard to call. The germline V gene has CDR1 MNHEY and CDR2 SVGAGI. This CDR3 is built from 11 residues. Trimming removed 0 bases at V and 7 bases at J, with 4 bases between.

The chain has TRBV27 and TRBJ1-5; D remains ambiguous. The CDR3 loop spans 15 amino acids. The germline CDR1 and CDR2 sequences are MNHEY and SMNVEV (reference sequence). V was trimmed by 3 bases and J by 2 bases, leaving 11 bases between them. The chain's CDR3 is CASSFSGKGNQPQHF. In DNA, the CDR3 is TGTGCCAGCAGTTTCTCGGGGAAGGGCAATCAGCCCCAGCATTTT.

This chain joins TRBV6-1 and TRBJ1-5; D may be TRBD1 (5 bases). The CDR3 covers 16 residues. V lost 3 bases to trimming and J lost 4 bases, with 16 bases between them. Germline V gene lookup returns CDR1 MNHNS and CDR2 SASEGT. CDR3 DNA sequence: TGTGCCAGCAGTGAGCCCAGGGCTTACTGGAATCAGCCCCAGCATTTT. Its protein is CASSEPRAYWNQPQHF.

V and J are TRBV9 and TRBJ2-7; D is unresolved. Germline V gives CDR1 SGDLS, CDR2 YYNGEE. V was pared by 4 bases and J by 5 bases, with 19 bases between. This CDR3 is 15 amino acids long. DNA of the CDR3: TGTGCCAGCAGCCATCAGATCCGAACGATGGACGAGCAGTACTTC. Its protein product is CASSHQIRTMDEQYF.

The rearrangement links TRBV28 to TRBJ1-2; D remains ambiguous. Trimming shortened V by 4 bases and J by 4 bases, and 7 bases separated the two germline ends. CDR3 length: 12 amino acids. Germline V lookup: CDR1 MDHEN, CDR2 SYDVKM. The CDR3 reads CASSYAGYGYTF. The DNA of the CDR3 is TGTGCCAGCAGTTATGCGGGCTATGGCTACACCTTC.